These T cell receptor beta chains were read from a single sample in a study of shared clonotypes between healthy human individuals. The assay was immunoSEQ multiplex PCR, and TCRdb's table has in-frame clones only and misses some. In the table there are around 1.6 million clones, 95% to 99% of which are singletons. Sequenced material: naive CD4+ T cells sorted from blood. These receptor sequences come from a man aged 30 to 39 in good health. The CDR3 runs from the conserved cysteine through the conserved F or W. D genes are given only for firm matches. Clone size is stated in some rows and not others, as once, few, many or a class when expanded.

size	V	length	J	D	CDR3	DNA
.	TRBV5-8	16	TRBJ2-1	TRBD1	CASNLRTGTGVNEQFF	TGTGCCAGCAACCTAAGAACCGGGACAGGGGTCAATGAGCAGTTCTTC
.	TRBV29-1	14	TRBJ2-1	.	CSVLTGSMGNEQFF	TGCAGCGTCTTAACAGGCTCGATGGGGAATGAGCAGTTCTTC
once	TRBV4-1	16	TRBJ1-1	TRBD1	CASSQRGTGANTEAFF	TGCGCCAGCAGCCAACGAGGGACAGGGGCCAACACTGAAGCTTTCTTT
.	TRBV5-5	15	TRBJ2-5	TRBD2	CASSLAEGGSETQYF	TGTGCCAGCAGCTTAGCGGAGGGCGGGAGTGAGACCCAGTACTTC
once	TRBV19	12	TRBJ1-2	.	CAIKDVADGYTF	TGTGCCATTAAGGACGTGGCTGATGGCTACACCTTC
.	TRBV5-4	14	TRBJ2-7	.	CASSSLDRPGEQYF	TGTGCCAGCAGCTCCCTAGACAGGCCCGGGGAGCAGTACTTC
.	TRBV7-2	17	TRBJ2-3	TRBD2	CASSFDPSGRVTDTQYF	TGTGCCAGCAGCTTTGACCCTAGCGGGAGGGTAACAGATACGCAGTATTTT
.	TRBV15	16	TRBJ2-7	.	CATSRDRAEGAYEQYF	TGTGCCACCAGCAGAGATCGGGCAGAGGGGGCCTACGAGCAGTACTTC
.	TRBV4-1	15	TRBJ2-7	TRBD2	CASSREGLAVSEQYF	TGCGCCAGCAGCCGAGAGGGACTAGCGGTTTCCGAGCAGTACTTC
.	TRBV18	14	TRBJ1-2	TRBD1	CASSRGTGDDGYTF	TGTGCCAGCTCACGCGGGACAGGCGACGATGGCTACACCTTC
.	TRBV2	13	TRBJ2-3	.	CASKETTTDTQYF	TGTGCCAGCAAGGAGACGACCACAGATACGCAGTATTTT
.	TRBV28	16	TRBJ2-1	.	CASSQPPGLENNEQFF	TGTGCCAGCAGCCAACCCCCGGGACTGGAGAACAATGAGCAGTTCTTC
.	TRBV29-1	16	TRBJ2-1	.	CSVEEGGFMEPDEQFF	TGCAGCGTTGAAGAAGGGGGATTCATGGAGCCCGATGAGCAGTTCTTC
once	TRBV6-5	16	TRBJ2-2	.	CASSYASGTLTGELFF	TGTGCCAGCAGTTACGCTTCCGGGACTTTGACCGGGGAGCTGTTTTTT
.	TRBV11-2	18	TRBJ2-1	TRBD2	CASSLDPILAQANNEQFF	TGTGCCAGCAGCTTAGACCCAATACTAGCGCAAGCAAACAATGAGCAGTTCTTC
.	TRBV28	14	TRBJ1-4	.	CASSQQGGDEKLFF	TGTGCCAGCAGTCAACAGGGTGGAGATGAAAAACTGTTTTTT
.	TRBV5-6	13	TRBJ1-2	.	CASISARVPGYTF	TGTGCCAGCATCTCCGCCCGAGTCCCTGGCTACACCTTC
.	TRBV28	14	TRBJ2-7	.	CASTLRRESYEQYF	TGTGCCAGCACCCTAAGGAGGGAGTCCTACGAGCAGTACTTC
.	TRBV28	12	TRBJ2-1	TRBD1	CASSLVDREQFF	TGTGCCAGCAGCTTAGTGGACAGGGAGCAGTTCTTC
.	TRBV25-1	12	TRBJ1-4	.	CASAWGKEKLFF	TGTGCCAGCGCCTGGGGCAAGGAAAAACTGTTTTTT
.	TRBV6-6	16	TRBJ2-3	TRBD2	CASSLASGQVTDTQYF	TGTGCCAGCAGTCTAGCTAGCGGCCAAGTCACAGATACGCAGTATTTT
.	TRBV4-2	16	TRBJ2-2	TRBD2	CASSPRLAGVFGELFF	TGTGCCAGCAGCCCCCGACTAGCGGGAGTATTCGGGGAGCTGTTTTTT
.	TRBV7-2	13	TRBJ2-7	.	CASSSPARYEQYF	TGTGCCAGCAGCTCCCCAGCGCGCTACGAGCAGTACTTC
.	TRBV4-1	14	TRBJ2-7	.	CASSPRDRESGQYF	TGCGCCAGCAGCCCCCGGGACCGGGAGAGTGGGCAGTACTTC
.	TRBV5-1	17	TRBJ1-4	.	CASSLGDGNPKHEKLFF	TGCGCCAGCAGCTTGGGGGACGGAAATCCAAAGCATGAAAAACTGTTTTTT
.	TRBV19	13	TRBJ2-3	.	CATTGRITDTQYF	TGTGCCACGACGGGCAGAATAACAGATACGCAGTATTTT
.	TRBV5-6	15	TRBJ1-1	.	CASSSIKGQNTEAFF	TGTGCCAGCAGCTCCATAAAGGGACAGAACACTGAAGCTTTCTTT
.	TRBV28	14	TRBJ2-7	TRBD1	CASSRTGDFYEQYF	TGTGCCAGCAGTCGGACAGGGGATTTTTACGAGCAGTACTTC
.	TRBV19	14	TRBJ1-1	.	CASTSSFVGAEAFF	TGTGCCAGTACCTCCTCCTTTGTTGGGGCTGAAGCTTTCTTT
.	TRBV9	18	TRBJ2-1	TRBD2	CASSKGPGTSGIHNEQFF	TGTGCCAGCAGTAAAGGCCCGGGGACTAGCGGGATCCACAATGAGCAGTTCTTC
.	TRBV7-8	15	TRBJ1-4	.	CASSTTEGYNEKLFF	TGTGCCAGCAGCACAACCGAGGGGTATAATGAAAAACTGTTTTTT
once	TRBV5-1	12	TRBJ1-1	.	CASSRGGTEAFF	TGCGCCAGCTCGAGGGGGGGCACTGAAGCTTTCTTT
.	TRBV7-3	14	TRBJ2-7	TRBD2	CASSPTGGGYEQYF	TGTGCCAGCAGCCCAACTGGCGGGGGATACGAGCAGTACTTC
.	TRBV7-8	14	TRBJ2-7	.	CASSPRDLGTEQYF	TGTGCCAGCAGCCCCCGGGACCTTGGGACCGAGCAGTACTTC
.	TRBV15	14	TRBJ2-3	.	CATSRAGVPDTQYF	TGTGCCACCAGCAGAGCAGGGGTTCCGGATACGCAGTATTTT
.	TRBV4-1	18	TRBJ2-7	.	CASSQEPPESGGGGEQYF	TGCGCCAGCAGCCAAGAACCCCCTGAGAGCGGAGGCGGAGGGGAGCAGTACTTC
.	TRBV29-1	13	TRBJ1-1	.	CSVSGVMNTEAFF	TGCAGCGTTTCGGGGGTTATGAACACTGAAGCTTTCTTT
.	TRBV5-1	15	TRBJ1-2	TRBD1	CASRIVTGINYGYTF	TGCGCCAGCCGCATCGTGACAGGGATCAACTATGGCTACACCTTC
.	TRBV29-1	13	TRBJ2-3	.	CSVGDGPTDTQYF	TGCAGCGTTGGGGACGGTCCCACAGATACGCAGTATTTT
.	TRBV19	15	TRBJ2-3	.	CASSIAWGSTDTQYF	TGTGCCAGTAGTATCGCATGGGGGAGCACAGATACGCAGTATTTT
.	TRBV5-4	14	TRBJ2-3	.	CASSFLADTDTQYF	TGTGCCAGCAGCTTTTTAGCGGACACAGATACGCAGTATTTT
.	TRBV29-1	12	TRBJ2-5	.	CSAGGGGETQYF	TGCAGCGCTGGGGGAGGGGGAGAGACCCAGTACTTC
.	TRBV9	18	TRBJ2-1	TRBD2	CASSVSLAGVGSYNEQFF	TGTGCCAGCAGCGTTTCACTAGCGGGAGTGGGGTCCTACAATGAGCAGTTCTTC
.	TRBV9	16	TRBJ2-2	.	CASSVHPSTGAGELFF	TGTGCCAGCAGCGTACACCCCAGTACGGGCGCCGGGGAGCTGTTTTTT
.	TRBV10-3	13	TRBJ1-1	.	CAIRSGENTEAFF	TGTGCCATCAGATCAGGTGAGAACACTGAAGCTTTCTTT
.	TRBV11-2	17	TRBJ1-4	.	CASSNQPLTTGGEKLFF	TGTGCCAGCAGCAATCAACCTCTTACCACGGGGGGGGAAAAACTGTTTTTT
.	TRBV7-2	15	TRBJ2-7	.	CASSLDLGYSYEQYF	TGTGCCAGCAGCTTAGACTTAGGGTACTCCTACGAGCAGTACTTC
.	TRBV10-3	15	TRBJ2-3	.	CAISETGLSTDTQYF	TGTGCCATCAGTGAGACGGGACTGAGCACAGATACGCAGTATTTT
.	TRBV6-6	14	TRBJ2-7	.	CASSIPGQDYEQYF	TGTGCCAGCAGTATACCGGGACAAGACTACGAGCAGTACTTC
.	TRBV6-5	14	TRBJ2-5	.	CASSYPQGGETQYF	TGTGCCAGCAGTTACCCACAGGGTGGGGAGACCCAGTACTTC
.	TRBV9	14	TRBJ2-1	.	CASSDFGGGNEQFF	TGTGCCAGCAGCGACTTTGGGGGCGGCAATGAGCAGTTCTTC
.	TRBV18	12	TRBJ1-4	.	CASSPRDEKLFF	TGTGCCAGCTCACCCAGAGATGAAAAACTGTTTTTT
.	TRBV28	11	TRBJ1-2	.	CASGAIGGYTF	TGTGCCAGCGGCGCTATAGGTGGCTACACCTTC